The clone carrying this T cell receptor (beta chain) was counted a few times. A single record per CDR3 protein comes from TCRdb applying MiXCR to the 5' RACE reads. The table has roughly 90,000 distinct CDR3 sequences, 11% to 15% seen once. These data are taken from a study of early T cells in non-severe SARS-CoV-2 infection. Study-wide background: Bulk RNA isolated from unsorted whole blood underwent sequencing; chains were not paired.

This TCR was recovered from an adult who was a healthcare worker with PCR-confirmed SARS-CoV-2 infection or an uninfected control (not recorded which). The sample comprised whole blood.

The CDR3 loop reads CASSLEGQYNEQFF. The CDR3 DNA reads as TGTGCCAGCAGCTTAGAAGGGCAATACAATGAGCAGTTCTTC. This chain uses TRBV7-9 with TRBJ2-1; D unresolved. With 1 base removed from V and 4 bases from J, the gap between germline ends came to 8 bases. This CDR3 spans 14 amino acids. From germline, CDR1 is SEHNR and CDR2 FQNEAQ (reference sequence). The full variable domain, rest sourced from reference TRBV7-9 and TRBJ2-1, is DTGVSQNPRHKITKRGQNVTFRCDPISEHNRLYWYRQTLGQGPEFLTYFQNEAQLEKSRLLSDRFSAERPKGSFSTLEIQRTEQGDSAMYLCASSLEGQYNEQFFGPGTRLTVL.